These 28 T cell receptor beta chains were all obtained from the same sample, sequenced in a study of T-cell reconstitution after alpha-beta-depleted transplantation in children (dated by TCRdb to 2016 to 2017). To prepare the library, PCR was applied. Sequencing instrument: Illumina HiSeq 2500. To normalize quantification of the TCRbeta repertoire, the TCR libraries were built with molecular barcoding that relied on unique molecular identifiers. TCRdb's own reprocessing of the public reads used fastp at Q25 and MiXCR and kept productive beta chains. Every entry covers one CDR3 protein and lists the most common genes and DNA from its rows. The sample records approximately 510,000 distinct CDR3 sequences, around 16% of which are singletons. Together, the top ten hold more than 2.5% of the sample. Specimen: PBMCs from the stem cell graft donor, collected from the stem cell graft. All receptors derive from a human donor who donated a stem cell graft to a child with acute lymphoblastic leukemia.

The chain carries TRBV6-5 and TRBJ1-5, with D maybe TRBD1 (6 bases). This CDR3 spans 16 amino acids. Trimming removed 4 bases at V and 3 bases at J, with 16 bases between. The germline CDR1 and CDR2 sequences are MNHEY and SVGAGI. The CDR3 spells CASSSLWGGANQPQHF. CDR3 sequence (DNA): TGTGCCAGCAGTTCCCTCTGGGGGGGGGCCAATCAGCCCCAGCATTTT.

The genes are TRBV5-5 and TRBJ2-5; D might be TRBD2 (5 bases). CDR3 length equals 13 residues. From germline, CDR1 is SGHKS and CDR2 YYEKEE (reference sequence). V was pared by 4 bases and J by 4 bases, with 11 bases between. The CDR3 DNA reads TGTGCCAGCAGCAGGGAGTTTCCAGAGACCCAGTACTTC. It specifies CASSREFPETQYF. The whole variable domain, remainder taken from reference TRBV5-5 and TRBJ2-5, is DAGVTQSPTHLIKTRGQQVTLRCSPISGHKSVSWYQQVLGQGPQFIFQYYEKEERGRGNFPDRFSARQFPNYSSELNVNALLLGDSALYLCASSREFPETQYFGPGTRLLVL.

The chain has TRBV20-1 and TRBJ2-2; D might be TRBD2 (6 bases). Trimming shortened V by 6 bases and J by 2 bases, and 13 bases separated the two germline ends. The CDR3 has 14 residues. Germline V gene lookup returns CDR1 DFQATT and CDR2 SNEGSKA (reference sequence). CDR3 amino acids: CSAEGGPNTGELFF. The CDR3 bases are TGCAGTGCGGAGGGCGGGCCAAACACCGGGGAGCTGTTTTTT.

The chain uses TRBV4-1 and TRBJ2-5; TRBD1 might be the D (6 bases). This CDR3 is built from 19 residues. V shed 4 bases and J shed 1 base, with 25 bases lying between them. Germline CDR1 is MGHRA and CDR2 is YSYEKL. CDR3: CASSPRSTIIQGPQETQYF. The CDR3, as DNA: TGCGCCAGCAGCCCCCGCTCTACAATCATACAGGGACCCCAAGAGACCCAGTACTTC.

The genes are TRBV9 and TRBJ2-1; D uncertain. The CDR3 sequence is 11 residues long. Trimming took off 2 bases at V and 8 bases at J, with 5 bases between the two ends. Germline V CDR1 and CDR2: SGDLS, YYNGEE. The CDR3 loop reads CASSVADEQFF. DNA of the CDR3: TGTGCCAGCAGCGTTGCAGATGAGCAGTTCTTC.

V and J are TRBV2 and TRBJ1-5; D not certain. This CDR3 has 14 amino acids. Germline V CDR1 and CDR2: SNHLY, FYNNEI. V was cut by 1 base and J by 4 bases, with 8 bases left in between. The CDR3 loop reads CASSEVVPNQPQHF. The CDR3 coding sequence is TGTGCCAGCAGTGAAGTGGTCCCTAATCAGCCCCAGCATTTT. Together with reference TRBV2 and TRBJ1-5, the CDR3 gives the full variable domain: EPEVTQTPSHQVTQMGQEVILRCVPISNHLYFYWYRQILGQKVEFLVSFYNNEISEKSEIFDDQFSVERPDGSNFTLKIRSTKLEDSAMYFCASSEVVPNQPQHFGDGTRLSIL.

The CDR3 region is CASSPNGQFGYTF. The CDR3, as DNA: TGTGCCAGCAGCCCTAACGGACAGTTTGGCTACACCTTC. The chain couples TRBV12-3 or TRBV12-4 to TRBJ1-2; weak D call: TRBD1 (6 bases). There are 13 residues in the CDR3. The germline V and J ends were trimmed by 6 bases and 7 bases, with 15 bases remaining between them.

The V call is TRBV7-2, the J call TRBJ2-7; 8 bases are shared with TRBD2. V shed 3 bases, J shed 0 bases, and the junction held 4 bases outside the gene matches. Germline assignment: CDR1 SGHTA and CDR2 FQGNSA. CDR3 size: 15 residues. The CDR3 nucleotides are TGTGCCAGCAGCTTTAGCGGGACGAGCTCCTACGAGCAGTACTTC. Protein product: CASSFSGTSSYEQYF.

The chain carries TRBV6-1 and TRBJ2-1; D is unclear. Germline CDR1 reads MNHNS; CDR2 reads SASEGT. CDR3 length equals 15 residues. V lost 5 bases to trimming and J lost 0 bases, with 11 bases between them. The CDR3 reads CASSPLLLSYNEQFF. The CDR3 DNA sequence: TGTGCCAGCAGTCCCTTGCTCCTCTCCTACAATGAGCAGTTCTTC.

This clonotype was picked up many times. This chain joins TRBV24-1 and TRBJ2-1, with D perhaps matching TRBD2 (6 bases). There are 14 residues in the CDR3. Between the trimmed V and J ends, which lost 3 bases and 7 bases, there was a span of 12 bases. CDR1 KGHDR and CDR2 SFDVKD come from the germline V gene. The CDR3 nucleotides read TGTGCCACCAGTGATCGACTAGTCGGTAATGAGCAGTTCTTC. Protein sequence: CATSDRLVGNEQFF.

The chain couples TRBV18 to TRBJ2-7; the match to TRBD2 covers 10 bases. The ends lost 6 bases at V and 5 bases at J; junction bases unmatched: 7. Germline V gives CDR1 KGHSH, CDR2 LQKENI. The CDR3 totals 14 residues. The DNA of the CDR3 is TGTGCCAGCTCGCCGGGACTAGCGCTCCACGAGCAGTACTTC. It specifies CASSPGLALHEQYF.

This clonotype turned up a few times. The chain uses TRBV27 and TRBJ2-7; maybe TRBD1 (5 bases). The germline V gene encodes CDR1 MNHEY and CDR2 SMNVEV (reference sequence). V shed 1 base and J shed 3 bases, with 7 bases lying between them. The CDR3 length is 13 residues. The CDR3 region has the DNA TGTGCCAGCAGTTTATTTACAGGCTACGAGCAGTACTTC. It is translated as CASSLFTGYEQYF.

The rearrangement joins TRBV5-1 to TRBJ2-7, with 14 bases that match TRBD2. This CDR3 spans 15 amino acids. After removal of 7 bases from V and 9 bases from J, the junction contained 12 bases not matched to a gene. Germline values: CDR1 SGHRS, CDR2 YFSETQ. CDR3 bases: TGCGCCAGCGGTAAGGGACTAGCGGGAGAGGCCTGGCAGTACTTC. It translates to CASGKGLAGEAWQYF.

This clonotype has only a few counts. The chain combines TRBV6-1 with TRBJ2-7; tentative D call: TRBD2 (6 bases). Trimming removed 2 bases from V and 1 base from J, with 12 bases in between. The CDR3 runs to 15 residues. Germline V gene sequence: CDR1 MNHNS, CDR2 SASEGT. The CDR3 protein is CASSEWGLGSYEQYF. The CDR3 DNA reads as TGTGCCAGCAGTGAATGGGGACTGGGATCCTACGAGCAGTACTTC.

This clonotype has just a few counts. This rearrangement joins TRBV20-1 to TRBJ1-1; D is unclear. This CDR3 has 13 residues. Per the germline V gene, CDR1 is DFQATT and CDR2 is SNEGSKA (reference sequence). With 2 bases removed from V and 0 bases from J, the gap between germline ends came to 7 bases. As DNA, the CDR3 is TGCAGTGCTAGAAAACAGTTGAACACTGAAGCTTTCTTT. It encodes CSARKQLNTEAFF.

This clonotype was counted once. The chain carries TRBV19 and TRBJ1-5, with a tentative D call TRBD1 (5 bases). Trimming removed 4 bases from V and 4 bases from J, with 8 bases in between. Germline V gives CDR1 LNHDA, CDR2 SQIVND (reference sequence). The CDR3 runs to 13 residues. DNA for the CDR3: TGTGCCAGTAGTACAGGGCCTAATCAGCCCCAGCATTTT. The encoded protein is CASSTGPNQPQHF.

The chain has TRBV5-1 and TRBJ2-3, with a possible D match to TRBD1 (5 bases). Germline CDR1 is SGHRS and CDR2 is YFSETQ. This CDR3 has 17 amino acids. V lost 2 bases, J lost 5 bases, and 21 bases lay in between. The CDR3 DNA sequence: TGCGCCAGCAGCTTTCCACAGGACCGGCCAATTGAAGATACGCAGTATTTT. It is translated as CASSFPQDRPIEDTQYF. Complete variable domain (other parts from reference TRBV5-1 and TRBJ2-3): KAGVTQTPRYLIKTRGQQVTLSCSPISGHRSVSWYQQTPGQGLQFLFEYFSETQRNKGNFPGRFSGRQFSNSRSEMNVSTLELGDSALYLCASSFPQDRPIEDTQYFGPGTRLTVL.

The genes are TRBV12-3 or TRBV12-4 and TRBJ2-7; a weak D match, TRBD1 (5 bases). The CDR3 is 13 amino acids. The ends were cut back, 4 bases at V and 2 bases at J, with 9 bases in the middle. This chain's CDR3 is CASSSQDPYEQYF. As DNA, the CDR3 is TGTGCCAGCAGTTCACAGGATCCCTACGAGCAGTACTTC.

CDR3 sequence: CASSLSSTPQETQYF. DNA of the CDR3: TGTGCCAGCAGCTTATCTTCAACTCCCCAAGAGACCCAGTACTTC. The chain recombines TRBV7-2 with TRBJ2-5, with D hard to call. V lost 2 bases, J lost 1 base, and 11 bases lay in between. CDR3 length: 15 amino acids. Germline V gene sequence: CDR1 SGHTA, CDR2 FQGNSA.

J is TRBJ2-7 and V is TRBV5-1; 10 nucleotides match TRBD1. V lost 4 bases and J lost 5; bases outside the gene matches: 12. CDR1 and CDR2 (germline): SGHRS, YFSETQ. CDR3 length equals 16 residues. The CDR3 DNA follows: TGCGCCAGCAGCGGAACGTTCGAGACAGGGGGCAACGAGCAGTACTTC. Protein sequence: CASSGTFETGGNEQYF.

This clonotype turned up a few times. J is TRBJ1-3 and V is TRBV6-5, with unresolved D. Trimming cost V 3 bases and J 0 bases, with 9 bases left between them. From germline, CDR1 is MNHEY and CDR2 SVGAGI. The CDR3 has 15 amino acids. The CDR3 bases are TGTGCCAGCAGTTATGGGTTTAACTCTGGAAACACCATATATTTT. Translating it yields CASSYGFNSGNTIYF.

This chain uses TRBV5-1 with TRBJ1-3; D is ambiguous. Per the germline V gene, CDR1 is SGHRS and CDR2 is YFSETQ. This CDR3 has 16 amino acids. Deletions cut 4 bases from V and 0 bases from J, with 14 bases between. The CDR3 bases are TGCGCCAGCAGCCCTCCGGCGGACCACTCTGGAAACACCATATATTTT. Translation gives CASSPPADHSGNTIYF. Using reference TRBV5-1 and TRBJ1-3 for the parts outside the CDR3, the full variable domain is KAGVTQTPRYLIKTRGQQVTLSCSPISGHRSVSWYQQTPGQGLQFLFEYFSETQRNKGNFPGRFSGRQFSNSRSEMNVSTLELGDSALYLCASSPPADHSGNTIYFGEGSWLTVV.

The chain joins TRBV18 to TRBJ1-3; D gene uncertain. Between the trimmed V and J ends, which lost 5 bases and 3 bases, there was a span of 8 bases. CDR1 and CDR2 from the germline V gene are KGHSH and LQKENI. This CDR3 region has 13 residues. This CDR3 reads CASSSSYGNTIYF. The CDR3 coding sequence is TGTGCCAGCTCATCTTCATATGGAAACACCATATATTTT.

V gene TRBV7-9 combines with J gene TRBJ1-2; no reliable D call. This CDR3 is 14 amino acids long. Germline CDR1 SEHNR, CDR2 FQNEAQ (reference sequence). The V end lost 5 bases, the J end lost 2 bases, and 12 bases lay between the germline ends. Here the CDR3 reads CASSPVGRNYGYTF. In DNA, the CDR3 is TGTGCCAGCAGCCCCGTGGGTCGAAACTATGGCTACACCTTC.

The CDR3 sequence is CASSYLVGGGNEQFF. DNA for the CDR3: TGTGCCAGCAGCTATCTAGTGGGAGGTGGGAATGAGCAGTTCTTC. The chain has TRBV7-1 and TRBJ2-1, with D perhaps TRBD2 (6 bases). TRBV7-1 is an ORF; its function is uncertain. The CDR3 covers 15 residues. The V and J ends lost 4 bases and 7 bases respectively, with 17 bases between them.

This clonotype was counted at least ten times. This CDR3 reads CASGRSFPYEQYF. The CDR3 DNA sequence: TGTGCCAGCGGCCGGTCTTTTCCCTACGAGCAGTACTTC. V usage is TRBV2 and J usage is TRBJ2-7; D gene uncertain. The length of the CDR3 is 13 residues. Germline loops: CDR1 SNHLY, CDR2 FYNNEI. The V end lost 8 bases, the J end lost 2 bases, and 13 bases lay between the germline ends. Supplemented by reference TRBV2 and TRBJ2-7, the full variable domain reads EPEVTQTPSHQVTQMGQEVILRCVPISNHLYFYWYRQILGQKVEFLVSFYNNEISEKSEIFDDQFSVERPDGSNFTLKIRSTKLEDSAMYFCASGRSFPYEQYFGPGTRLTVT.

The rearrangement joins TRBV27 to TRBJ2-1, with D possibly TRBD1 on 5 matching bases. This CDR3 contains 14 residues. CDR1 is MNHEY and CDR2 is SMNVEV in the germline V gene (reference sequence). V was trimmed by 5 bases and J by 3 bases, leaving 11 bases between them. The CDR3 DNA sequence: TGTGCCAGCAGTCACTCGGACAACTACAATGAGCAGTTCTTC. Amino acid sequence: CASSHSDNYNEQFF.

The sample holds many counts of this clonotype. V and J are TRBV12-3 or TRBV12-4 and TRBJ2-7; 11 nucleotides match TRBD2. The CDR3 contains 14 residues. After removal of 5 bases from V and 4 bases from J, the junction contained 4 bases not matched to a gene. The CDR3 nucleotides read TGTGCCAGCAGTGAACTAGCGGGAGCGTACGAGCAGTACTTC. Protein: CASSELAGAYEQYF.